These 32 T cell receptor beta chains came from one sample sequenced in a study of T cell repertoires in cytomegalovirus infection. Each CDR3 protein is one row after TCRdb ran MiXCR on the reads. The profile shows some 200,000 distinct CDR3 sequences, roughly 9.8% of them singletons. The sample consisted of PBMCs. Source of these receptors: a human donor in good health (CMV status not recorded). Some clones in this sample may be carry-over from other donors' samples.

This clonotype was picked up many times. This rearrangement joins TRBV7-2 to TRBJ1-2, with D possibly TRBD1 on 5 matching bases. The germline V and J ends were trimmed by 8 bases and 4 bases, with 20 bases remaining between them. Germline values: CDR1 SGHTA, CDR2 FQGNSA. The length of the CDR3 is 15 residues. The chain's CDR3 is CASHYGGVLGYGYTF. DNA of the CDR3: TGTGCCAGCCACTACGGGGGGGTCCTCGGCTATGGCTACACCTTC.

This clonotype turned up a few times. The chain has TRBV28 and TRBJ2-7, with 7 bases aligning to TRBD1. After removal of 6 bases from V and 0 bases from J, the junction contained 8 bases not matched to a gene. This CDR3 region has 15 residues. Per germline, CDR1 MDHEN and CDR2 SYDVKM. CDR3 sequence: CASRRRQGDSYEQYF. CDR3 in DNA: TGTGCCAGCAGACGACGACAGGGCGACTCCTACGAGCAGTACTTC. The full variable domain, its missing parts supplied by reference TRBV28 and TRBJ2-7, is DVKVTQSSRYLVKRTGEKVFLECVQDMDHENMFWYRQDPGLGLRLIYFSYDVKMKEKGDIPEGYSVSREKKERFSLILESASTNQTSMYLCASRRRQGDSYEQYFGPGTRLTVT.

This clonotype was seen ten or more times. The genes are TRBV7-2 and TRBJ1-6, with 7 bases that match TRBD1. Germline V lookup: CDR1 SGHTA, CDR2 FQGNSA. This CDR3 region has 15 residues. V gave up 2 bases and J gave up 8 bases; unmatched junction bases: 6. The DNA for the CDR3 is TGTGCCAGCAGCTTAACCGGGACAGTAGATTCACCCCTCCACTTT. It yields the protein CASSLTGTVDSPLHF.

A few counts support this clonotype. This chain connects TRBV2 to TRBJ2-1, with 7 bases that match TRBD1. V shed 7 bases and J 4 bases; nucleotides not matched to a gene: 10. This CDR3 has 15 amino acids. The germline V gene encodes CDR1 SNHLY and CDR2 FYNNEI. CDR3 coding DNA: TGTGCCAGCACCCGAGACAGGGTGGGGTACAATGAGCAGTTCTTC. This codes for CASTRDRVGYNEQFF.

This clonotype was seen repeatedly, ten times or more. The chain has TRBV7-9 and TRBJ2-5; D not resolved. Germline CDR1 is SEHNR and CDR2 is FQNEAQ (reference sequence). This CDR3 has 15 amino acids. V was shortened by 5 bases and J by 3 bases, with 16 bases between the two germline ends. The CDR3 is CASSKWSDTEETQYF. The CDR3 DNA reads as TGTGCCAGCAGCAAATGGAGTGACACAGAAGAGACCCAGTACTTC.

This clonotype was detected ten times or more. This rearrangement joins TRBV4-3 to TRBJ2-5; a weak D match, TRBD2 (6 bases). CDR1 and CDR2 (germline): LGHNA, YSLEER. Trimming pared 0 bases from V and 7 bases from J, leaving 12 bases between. The CDR3 is 14 residues long. The CDR3 sequence is CASSQDGPAGTQYF. The CDR3 nucleotides are TGCGCCAGCAGCCAAGATGGCCCAGCGGGGACCCAGTACTTC.

The chain joins TRBV6-2 or TRBV6-3 to TRBJ1-1; possibly TRBD1 for D (5 bases). The germline V and J ends were trimmed by 5 bases and 10 bases, with 17 bases remaining between them. Germline-derived CDR1 and CDR2 are MNHEY and SVGEGT. The CDR3 runs 13 residues. Written as DNA, the CDR3 is TGTGCCAGCAGTCTGACAACCCCAGGGCCAGCTTTCTTT. Translation gives CASSLTTPGPAFF.

This clonotype showed up many times. V usage is TRBV7-8 and J usage is TRBJ2-2; no definite D call. In germline, CDR1 is SGHVS, CDR2 FQNEAQ. CDR3 length: 17 amino acids. Trimming took 1 base from V and 2 from J, leaving 14 bases between them. In DNA, the CDR3 is TGTGCCAGCAGCTTAGAACACCTTACACTTAACACCGGGGAGCTGTTTTTT. Encoded protein: CASSLEHLTLNTGELFF.

This clonotype was observed a handful of times. The rearrangement links TRBV6-5 to TRBJ2-2, with D possibly matching TRBD1 (6 bases). The CDR3 is 16 residues long. Trimming left V 5 bases short and J 3 bases short, with 16 bases between. CDR1 MNHEY and CDR2 SVGAGI come from the germline V gene. The CDR3 protein is CASSTTGLTDTGELFF. The CDR3 bases are TGTGCCAGCAGTACCACAGGGTTGACGGACACCGGGGAGCTGTTTTTT.

The chain recombines TRBV10-3 with TRBJ1-2; D gene ambiguous. The CDR3 contains 10 residues. The V gene's germline CDR1 is ENHRY and CDR2 SYGVKD. V was clipped by 5 bases and J by 8 bases, with 6 bases between them. DNA of the CDR3: TGTGCCATCAGTAATGAGGGCTACACCTTC. Translated, it gives CAISNEGYTF.

The sample holds many counts of this clonotype. The V gene is TRBV5-4, the J gene TRBJ1-2; D not certain. This CDR3 has 16 residues. Looked up from germline, CDR1 is SGHNT and CDR2 is YYREEE (reference sequence). V was shortened by 2 bases and J by 2 bases, with 16 bases between the two germline ends. The CDR3 sequence is CASSLWPPGDNYGYTF. The CDR3 DNA reads TGTGCCAGCAGCTTATGGCCTCCCGGAGACAACTATGGCTACACCTTC.

The chain joins TRBV6-2 or TRBV6-3 to TRBJ1-5; D is perhaps TRBD1 (6 bases). The CDR3 totals 17 residues. CDR1 and CDR2 from the germline V gene are MNHEY and SVGEGT. The ends were cut back, 5 bases at V and 9 bases at J, with 26 bases in the middle. The CDR3 loop is CASSHLLRQEKRPPQHF. In DNA, the CDR3 is TGTGCCAGCAGTCACTTGTTACGACAGGAAAAAAGACCGCCCCAGCATTTT.

In this sample, this clonotype turned up many times. This chain uses TRBV7-8 with TRBJ1-5; no firm D call. From germline, CDR1 is SGHVS and CDR2 FQNEAQ. The CDR3 loop spans 15 amino acids. V shed 7 bases and J shed 4 bases, with 17 bases lying between them. The CDR3 spells CASTLSRAGNQPQHF. The CDR3, as DNA: TGTGCCAGCACCCTCTCGAGGGCGGGGAATCAGCCCCAGCATTTT.

This clonotype was found many times. One end of the junction is discordant with germline, which a read error may explain. The gene calls are TRBV28 and TRBJ2-1; 8 nucleotides match TRBD1. The CDR3 loop spans 13 amino acids. In germline, CDR1 is MDHEN, CDR2 SYDVKM. The DNA of the CDR3 is TGTGCCAGCTCAGGGGGCGGGACAGCTCATGGGGCCTTC. Protein sequence: CASSGGGTAHGAF.

This clonotype occurred many times. This chain joins TRBV7-9 and TRBJ1-4; D ambiguous. Per the germline V gene, CDR1 is SEHNR and CDR2 is FQNEAQ (reference sequence). The CDR3 runs 14 residues. The ends were cut back, 1 base at V and 8 bases at J, with 11 bases in the middle. The CDR3 protein is CASSLVGTEEKLFF. As DNA, the CDR3 is TGTGCCAGCAGCTTAGTGGGAACGGAGGAAAAACTGTTTTTT.

This rearrangement joins TRBV20-1 to TRBJ2-1; D not certain. CDR1 is DFQATT and CDR2 is SNEGSKA in the germline V gene (reference sequence). The CDR3 is 12 amino acids. The CDR3, as DNA: TGCAGCGCAGACCGGACGGGCCATGAGCAGTTCTTC. As protein: CSADRTGHEQFF.

The chain employs TRBV14 and TRBJ2-7, with D possibly matching TRBD2 (6 bases). Per germline, CDR1 SGHDN and CDR2 FVKESK. The V and J ends lost 1 base and 4 bases respectively, with 8 bases between them. The CDR3 sequence is 13 residues long. The CDR3 bases are TGTGCCAGCAGCCAAGTTAGCGGATACGAGCAGTACTTC. Protein product: CASSQVSGYEQYF. Together with reference TRBV14 and TRBJ2-7, the CDR3 gives the full variable domain: EAGVTQFPSHSVIEKGQTVTLRCDPISGHDNLYWYRRVMGKEIKFLLHFVKESKQDESGMPNNRFLAERTGGTYSTLKVQPAELEDSGVYFCASSQVSGYEQYFGPGTRLTVT.

This clonotype was detected ten times or more. The chain is built from TRBV10-3 and TRBJ1-6; TRBD1 aligns across 7 bases. In germline, CDR1 is ENHRY, CDR2 SYGVKD. J gave up 2 bases and V 11 bases, and 12 bases lay outside the gene matches. CDR3 length: 16 residues. The CDR3 DNA follows: TGTGCCGCCAGCCCAGGAACAGGGGCCTATAATTCACCCCTCCACTTT. Translating gives CAASPGTGAYNSPLHF.

This clonotype has ten or more counts. V is TRBV6-2 or TRBV6-3 and J is TRBJ1-5, with a tentative D call TRBD1 (6 bases). In germline, CDR1 is MNHEY, CDR2 SVGEGT. The V gene lost 7 bases and the J gene lost 1 base, with 17 bases spanning the gap. CDR3 size: 16 residues. The chain's CDR3 is CASNKNPGQSNQPQHF. CDR3 DNA sequence: TGTGCCAGCAACAAAAACCCGGGACAAAGCAATCAGCCCCAGCATTTT.

This clonotype appeared a few times. The V call is TRBV7-9, the J call TRBJ2-3, with TRBD2 matching over 14 bases. Germline trimming cut 5 bases from V and 2 bases from J; bases unmatched to any gene: 6. CDR1 and CDR2 (germline): SEHNR, FQNEAQ (reference sequence). This CDR3 has 17 amino acids. CDR3 nucleotides: TGTGCCAGCAGCCCCCAGACTAGCGGGAGGGCCACAGATACGCAGTATTTT. Translation gives CASSPQTSGRATDTQYF.

In this sample, this clonotype turned up many times. The chain uses TRBV7-9 and TRBJ1-2; D might be TRBD1 (6 bases). Germline V gives CDR1 SEHNR, CDR2 FQNEAQ (reference sequence). CDR3 length: 15 residues. Trimming cost V 0 bases and J 2 bases, with 10 bases left between them. CDR3 coding DNA: TGTGCCAGCAGCTTAGCTGGACAGCAAAACTATGGCTACACCTTC. Translated, it gives CASSLAGQQNYGYTF.

The V and J genes are TRBV30 and TRBJ1-1, with 7 positions matching TRBD1. With 0 bases clipped from V and 8 bases from J, the junction kept 3 bases outside the gene matches. Germline lookup yields CDR1 GTSNPN and CDR2 SVGIG (reference sequence). The CDR3 spans 12 residues. The CDR3 protein is CAWSVRQGEAFF. Here the CDR3 DNA reads TGTGCCTGGAGTGTACGACAGGGAGAAGCTTTCTTT.

Ten or more counts support this clonotype. V gene TRBV28 combines with J gene TRBJ2-1; 10 nucleotides line up with TRBD2. V gave up 4 bases and J gave up 6 bases; unmatched junction bases: 9. The CDR3 runs to 16 residues. In germline, CDR1 is MDHEN, CDR2 SYDVKM. The CDR3 DNA is TGTGCCAGCAGTTCCCAGCGGGAGGGCCGGGGCAATGAGCAGTTCTTC. It translates to CASSSQREGRGNEQFF.

This chain joins TRBV28 and TRBJ2-2; possibly TRBD2 for D (6 bases). Trimming removed 2 bases at V and 5 bases at J, with 15 bases between. From germline, CDR1 is MDHEN and CDR2 SYDVKM. The CDR3 runs to 16 residues. CDR3 protein: CASSLIGAGRTGELFF. The CDR3 DNA is TGTGCCAGCAGTTTAATCGGGGCAGGGAGGACCGGGGAGCTGTTTTTT.

This clonotype was counted ten times or more. The chain joins TRBV27 to TRBJ2-3, with TRBD2 identical over 12 bases. Per germline, CDR1 MNHEY and CDR2 SMNVEV (reference sequence). CDR3 length equals 19 residues. V dropped 3 bases and J dropped 4; count of bases not matched to a gene: 14. The CDR3 region is CASSLRGVLAGGLSDTQYF. The CDR3 nucleotides are TGTGCCAGCAGTTTGAGGGGAGTACTAGCGGGAGGTTTATCAGATACGCAGTATTTT.

The chain recombines TRBV5-5 with TRBJ2-5; TRBD1 matches 9 bases. Germline values: CDR1 SGHKS, CDR2 YYEKEE (reference sequence). J lost 5 bases, V lost 2 bases, and 10 bases had no gene match. The CDR3 runs to 16 residues. DNA of the CDR3: TGTGCCAGCAGCTTATTACTGGACAGGGGCCTCGAGACCCAGTACTTC. Its translation is CASSLLLDRGLETQYF.

This clonotype was picked up many times. The CDR3 DNA reads TGTGCCAGGACGGGAAGCGGGATGGCCACAGATACGCAGTATTTT. Translated: CARTGSGMATDTQYF. The V and J genes are TRBV2 and TRBJ2-3, with 7 bases identical to TRBD2. This CDR3 has 15 amino acids. V dropped 9 bases and J dropped 2; count of bases not matched to a gene: 11. Germline V gene lookup returns CDR1 SNHLY and CDR2 FYNNEI.

Many counts were recorded for this clonotype. This chain connects TRBV27 to TRBJ2-5; D not certain. This CDR3 contains 13 residues. V lost 6 bases and J lost 5, with 13 bases in between. Looked up from germline, CDR1 is MNHEY and CDR2 is SMNVEV (reference sequence). The CDR3 region is CASRSTLPETQYF. The CDR3 coding sequence is TGTGCCAGCAGATCCACCCTTCCCGAGACCCAGTACTTC.

This clonotype has ten or more counts. The V gene is TRBV7-2, the J gene TRBJ2-7, with D perhaps matching TRBD2 (5 bases). This CDR3 spans 16 amino acids. V dropped 5 bases and J dropped 0 bases, with 17 bases sitting between them. Germline V gives CDR1 SGHTA, CDR2 FQGNSA. The CDR3 region has the DNA TGTGCCAGCAGCAGACTCCGGACGGGGATCTCCTACGAGCAGTACTTC. Residues: CASSRLRTGISYEQYF.

The chain is built from TRBV28 and TRBJ2-7; a possible D gene is TRBD1 (5 bases). There are 15 residues in the CDR3. V lost 3 bases and J lost 3, with 15 bases in between. The germline V gene has CDR1 MDHEN and CDR2 SYDVKM. As DNA, the CDR3 is TGTGCCAGCAGTTTTCCCGCAACAGGAATCTACGAGCAGTACTTC. Residues: CASSFPATGIYEQYF.

In this sample, this clonotype turned up many times. V gene TRBV11-3 combines with J gene TRBJ2-3; D is unresolved. The CDR3 contains 14 residues. V lost 2 bases and J lost 9, with 15 bases in between. CDR1 is SGHNT, CDR2 YENEEA, per germline. The CDR3 DNA reads TGTGCCAGCAGCTTATCGTCCATCATTGGGACGCAGTATTTT. This codes for CASSLSSIIGTQYF.

This clonotype has ten or more counts. The chain carries TRBV7-2 and TRBJ2-5, with 7 bases that match TRBD1. CDR3 size: 13 residues. Germline V CDR1 and CDR2: SGHTA, FQGNSA. The V gene end was trimmed by 4 bases and the J gene end by 3 bases; junction bases not matched to a gene: 2. The CDR3 spells CASSSGQEETQYF. In nucleotides, the CDR3 is TGTGCCAGCAGCTCAGGACAGGAAGAGACCCAGTACTTC.